Shown below are 7 T cell receptor beta chains from a single sample sequenced in a study of blood T cells in healthy people across ages. Using a J-beta primer mix together with a sample-barcoded 5' primer, a second PCR was run for about 6 to 12 cycles. TCRdb called the 5' RACE reads again in MiXCR, with one record for every CDR3 protein. Among some 920,000 distinct CDR3 sequences listed, just over 50% were seen once. Specimen: blood. The receptors stem from a woman aged 55-70 years in good health.

This clonotype was picked up many times. The rearrangement links TRBV13 to TRBJ2-5, with D maybe TRBD2 (6 bases). The germline gives CDR1 PRHDT, CDR2 FYEKMQ (reference sequence). V lost 4 bases, J lost 3 bases, and 21 bases lay in between. CDR3 length: 17 residues. The chain's CDR3 is CASSSATNVGSKETQYF. In DNA, the CDR3 is TGTGCCAGCAGCTCAGCGACTAATGTCGGGAGCAAAGAGACCCAGTACTTC.

J is TRBJ2-3 and V is TRBV12-3 or TRBV12-4, with a weak D call TRBD2 (5 bases). The CDR3 covers 15 residues. Trimming pared 3 bases from V and 5 bases from J, leaving 15 bases between. CDR3 sequence reads: CASSFGGSLLDTQYF. CDR3 DNA: TGTGCCAGCAGTTTCGGTGGGAGTCTGCTAGATACGCAGTATTTT.

This clonotype was found a few times. The CDR3 is CSVDPGADTQYF. In DNA, the CDR3 is TGCAGCGTTGACCCTGGCGCCGATACGCAGTATTTT. The chain uses TRBV29-1 and TRBJ2-3, with D unclear. Germline lookup yields CDR1 SQVTM and CDR2 ANQGSEA. Trimming removed 3 bases from V and 6 bases from J, with 10 bases in between. The CDR3 runs to 12 residues.

This clonotype was detected only a few times. The chain is built from TRBV12-3 or TRBV12-4 and TRBJ2-7, with no clear D. V dropped 3 bases and J dropped 1 base, with 7 bases sitting between them. There are 13 residues in the CDR3. CDR3 DNA sequence: TGTGCCAGCAGTTTCCACGGGTCCTACGAGCAGTACTTC. Its translation: CASSFHGSYEQYF.

This clonotype was detected only a few times. This chain connects TRBV29-1 to TRBJ2-3; D gene unclear. This CDR3 is 14 amino acids long. Germline V gene sequence: CDR1 SQVTM, CDR2 ANQGSEA. Trimming took off 4 bases at V and 0 bases at J, with 11 bases between the two ends. The CDR3 loop reads CSVAAPPSTDTQYF. The CDR3 DNA sequence: TGCAGCGTTGCGGCACCTCCTAGCACAGATACGCAGTATTTT.

The CDR3 nucleotides read TGTGCCAGCAGCTTAGTTGGGACTAGCGGGCCCAGTGAGCAGTTCTTC. This translates into CASSLVGTSGPSEQFF. The chain links TRBV7-6 to TRBJ2-1; 12 bases are shared with TRBD2. The CDR3 covers 16 residues. V shed 1 base and J 9 bases; nucleotides not matched to a gene: 7. CDR1 is SGHVS and CDR2 is FNYEAQ in the germline V gene.

This clonotype was seen only once. The chain employs TRBV12-3 or TRBV12-4 and TRBJ1-4; D ambiguous. The CDR3 is 19 amino acids. The germline V and J ends were trimmed by 3 bases and 0 bases, with 20 bases remaining between them. The CDR3 reads CASSFQNRVLTATNEKLFF. The DNA for the CDR3 is TGTGCCAGCAGTTTTCAGAATCGGGTATTAACTGCAACTAATGAAAAACTGTTTTTT.